The present entry profiles one TCR beta chain with its context. The sample has other DNA sequences that encode this CDR3 too. In the authors' methods: Using reference gene primer amplification, nucleated cell counts were estimated. TCRdb's table, derived via immunoSEQ multiplex PCR, lists solely in-frame clones and lacks some. That table furnishes V, J and clone size, whereas the DNA furnished D and trimming. The sample consists of hundreds of thousands of clones, roughly four fifths of them appearing once. Germline CDR1 SGHRS, CDR2 YFSETQ. CDR3 length: 14 amino acids. Trimming pared 0 bases from V and 3 bases from J, leaving 7 bases between. This sample was taken from a study of blood T cell repertoires in COVID-19. Study at large: Acute and convalescent COVID-19 samples came from the United States, Italy and Spain. PBMCs, B-cell-depleted T cells, or T cells were the source of the cDNA or gDNA that made up the material.

The sequenced sample consisted of peripheral blood. The chain carries TRBV5-1 and TRBJ1-5, with D unresolved. The receptor's source is a woman aged 80 or over with COVID-19, enrolled during active disease. The DNA for the CDR3 is TGCGCCAGCAGCTTGGGCGGGCCCAATCAGCCCCAGCATTTT. This sequence encodes CASSLGGPNQPQHF.